This T cell receptor (beta chain) was observed in a study of cytomegalovirus exposure and HLA in healthy donors. Study as a whole: According to later analysis, the same platform produced the approximately 120 validation and under 700 first-cohort repertoires. Regarding the study as a whole: With high specificity and sensitivity, the classifier reportedly diagnosed cytomegalovirus status. The authors enumerated around 150 TCR beta chains as linked to cytomegalovirus.

TCRdb's copy holds only in-frame clones and misses some; the assay was immunoSEQ multiplex PCR. The table lists roughly 130,000 clones, about nine tenths of them singletons. A word on this clone: Its antigen is unknown.

Germline loops: CDR1 SGDLS, CDR2 YYNGEE. The germline V and J ends were trimmed by 0 bases and 4 bases, with 10 bases remaining between them. This CDR3 is built from 14 residues. The genes are TRBV9 and TRBJ1-2; D unresolved. The sequencing sample was made of PBMCs. The sequence was collected from a man aged 25 to 40 in good health and CMV-seronegative. CDR3 in DNA: TGTGCCAGCAGCGTAGATGACGGGTTCTATGGCTACACCTTC. It is translated as CASSVDDGFYGYTF.